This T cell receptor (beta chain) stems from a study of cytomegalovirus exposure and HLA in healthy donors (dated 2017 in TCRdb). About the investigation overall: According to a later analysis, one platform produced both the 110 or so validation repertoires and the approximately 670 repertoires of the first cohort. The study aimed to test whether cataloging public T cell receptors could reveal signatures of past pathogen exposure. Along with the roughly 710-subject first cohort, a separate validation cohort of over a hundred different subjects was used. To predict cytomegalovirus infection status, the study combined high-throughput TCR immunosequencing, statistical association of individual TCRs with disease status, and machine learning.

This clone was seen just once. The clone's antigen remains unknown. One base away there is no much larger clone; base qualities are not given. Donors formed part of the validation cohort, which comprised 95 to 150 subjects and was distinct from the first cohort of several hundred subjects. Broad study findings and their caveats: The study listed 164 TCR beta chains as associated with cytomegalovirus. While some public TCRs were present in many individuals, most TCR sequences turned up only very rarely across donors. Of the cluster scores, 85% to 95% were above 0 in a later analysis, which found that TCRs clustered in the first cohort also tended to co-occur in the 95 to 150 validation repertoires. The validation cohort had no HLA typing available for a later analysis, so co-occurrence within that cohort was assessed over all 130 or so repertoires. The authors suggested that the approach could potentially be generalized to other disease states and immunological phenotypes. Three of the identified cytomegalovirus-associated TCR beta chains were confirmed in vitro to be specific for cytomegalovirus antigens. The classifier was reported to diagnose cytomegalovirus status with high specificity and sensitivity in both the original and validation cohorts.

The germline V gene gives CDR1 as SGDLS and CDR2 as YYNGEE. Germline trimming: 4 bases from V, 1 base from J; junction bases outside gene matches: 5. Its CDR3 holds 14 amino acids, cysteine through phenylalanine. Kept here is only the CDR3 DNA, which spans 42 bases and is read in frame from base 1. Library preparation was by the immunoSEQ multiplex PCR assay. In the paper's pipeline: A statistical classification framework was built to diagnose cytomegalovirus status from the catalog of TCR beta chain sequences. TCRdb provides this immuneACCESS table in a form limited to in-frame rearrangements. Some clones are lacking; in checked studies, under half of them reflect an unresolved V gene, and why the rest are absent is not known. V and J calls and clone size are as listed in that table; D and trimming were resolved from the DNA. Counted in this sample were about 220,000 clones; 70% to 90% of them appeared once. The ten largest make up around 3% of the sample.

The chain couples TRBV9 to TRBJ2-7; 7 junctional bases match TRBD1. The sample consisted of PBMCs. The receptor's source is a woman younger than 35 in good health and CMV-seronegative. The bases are TGTGCCAGCAGCACCACAGGGGCGTCCTACGAGCAGTACTTC. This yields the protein CASSTTGASYEQYF.